This TCR beta chain was recovered during a study of cytomegalovirus exposure and HLA in healthy donors (dated by TCRdb to the late 2010s). Study-wide context: An earlier analysis of several hundred of the donors reported about 250 Gb of sequence data and roughly 110 million unique TCR beta sequences from approximately 180 million T cells. To study patterns of TCR occurrence, a later analysis re-analyzed previously published TCR beta repertoires from just over 650 donors and added high-resolution HLA genotyping. The genetic ancestry cluster associated with self-reported Caucasian donors included 80% to 90% of the approximately 410 genotyped donors. In a later genetic analysis, genome-wide SNP genotypes for about three fifths of the roughly 670 donors were used, and that subset was treated as a discovery cohort. Along with the roughly 670-subject first cohort, a separate validation cohort of over 90 different subjects was used. Rather than drawing on any new phenotypic data, the later analysis identified candidate immune exposures from TCR beta sequences and the way those sequences occurred across donors. Class I and class II HLA loci were covered by the typing at four-digit resolution. The study was designed to test whether signatures of past pathogen exposure could be identified by cataloging public T cell receptors. The study used immunosequencing to profile the T cell repertoires of 666 subjects and linked those repertoires to cytomegalovirus serostatus. Roughly 5 DR-DQ haplotypes were treated as single units for association and clustering because of strong linkage in the cohort. An earlier analysis of roughly 600 of the donors used high-throughput TCR beta sequencing to judge whether each TCR beta V gene segment behaved as functional or pseudogenic. High-throughput TCR immunosequencing, statistical association of individual TCRs with disease status, and machine learning were combined to predict cytomegalovirus infection status. Typing coverage varied by locus: about 620-630 donors for A, B, C, DRB1 and DQB1; approximately 500 for DQA1; around 570 for DPA1; about 450 for DPB1. Roughly 290 gigabases of sequencing data and roughly 80 million unique TCR sequences made up an early release that covered about 640 HLA-typed donors. Among 398 genotyped donors of the cohort, an average of around 240,000 unique TCR beta nucleotide sequences were sequenced per donor, about a sixth of them non-productive. Alongside the repertoire data, information on donor age, sex, ethnicity and CMV serostatus was compiled. All discovery cohort repertoires had been generated using a single sequencing platform.

The paper as a whole reports these results and caveats: A later analysis reported that several top co-occurrence clusters appeared linked to parvovirus B19, influenza, CMV and Epstein-Barr virus. Some IMGT-functional V segments, including TRBV6-2 and TRBV6-3, could not be distinguished by the 87-base-pair reads and were therefore excluded. In vitro tests confirmed that a few of the cytomegalovirus-associated TCR beta chains recognize cytomegalovirus antigens. A cluster of highly shared sequence variants was judged likely to be a technical artifact of the sequencing pipeline. In this cohort, only TCR beta chains were sequenced, and detectable features were limited by the absence of alpha or paired-chain data. In a later genetic analysis, fewer N-insertions in productive TCRs were reported among donors in an Asian-associated ancestry cluster than the roughly 700-donor mean. Linkage disequilibrium might explain the correlated functional status among segregating V segments, but an unknown experimental factor could not be ruled out. The only immune exposure information available for the cohort was CMV serostatus. Specific HLA alleles were associated with 18,000 or so TCR beta sequences at a false discovery rate of 0.05 in a later analysis. The authors suggested that the approach could potentially be extended to other disease states and immunological phenotypes. Most TCR sequences were seen in very few donors, while some public TCRs were found in many individuals. Compared with equally common non-associated chains, HLA-associated TCR beta chains in a later analysis were more clonally expanded and had lower generation probabilities. Because HLA typing was missing for some donors at each locus, association tests included only the typed subset. A further reported finding was that TCR beta sequences accurately predicted the HLA-A and HLA-B alleles for most subjects in the first cohort. Cytomegalovirus status was reported to be diagnosed by the classifier with high specificity and sensitivity in both the original and validation cohorts. In an earlier analysis of more than 450 of the donors, most TCR beta V segments were observed in productive rearrangements about 87% or about 30% of the time, broadly matching IMGT annotations. In the study, 150 to 200 TCR beta chains were listed as associated with cytomegalovirus. Presence/absence analyses assumed roughly uniform sequencing depth across donors, an assumption that may not hold. A later analysis found that most CMV-associated TCR beta chains appeared HLA-restricted, with HLA associations seemingly driven largely by CMV exposure. An association between a missense DCLRE1C variant and V-gene and J-gene trimming of TCR beta chains was found in a later genetic analysis and replicated in an independent cohort. The earlier analysis of some 560 of the donors excluded roughly 16 rarely observed V segments, including chromosome 9 orphons, because counts were too low. When HLA alleles, especially DR and DQ, strongly co-occurred, attributing TCR associations to individual alleles was difficult. According to a later analysis, TCR association rates differed among HLA loci, with DRB1 alleles showing the most associated TCRs and HLA-C alleles showing the fewest.

The CDR3, cysteine through phenylalanine, is 11 amino acids long. Only the CDR3 region is kept as DNA, spanning 33 bases read in frame from base 1. At the junction V is shortened by 3 bases and J by 3 bases, with 3 bases in between. As encoded in the germline V gene (reference sequence), CDR1 is SEHNR while CDR2 is FQNEAQ. The cohort was made up of several hundred healthy bone marrow donors. All cohort members were sampled while nominally healthy, although unrecorded immune exposures were likely present. The donor tested CMV seropositive, placing the donor among the roughly 300 seropositive members of the cohort. A peripheral blood sample was collected from each donor, and TCR beta sequencing was performed on peripheral blood mononuclear cells. Genomic DNA was extracted from the blood cell samples with the Qiagen DNeasy Blood Extraction Kit. The library came from the immunoSEQ multiplex PCR assay. The multiplex PCR relied on a mix of 60 forward primers for TCR Vbeta segments and 13 reverse primers for TCR Jbeta segments. The CDR3 region of rearranged TCR beta genes was amplified from genomic DNA by a multiplex PCR assay. The amplified TCR beta libraries were sequenced on the Illumina HiSeq System as 87-base-pair reads. Per the authors' processing: A later analysis tallied roughly 80 million unique TCR beta chains across the 666 repertoires, and 10 million to 11 million of those chains were shared by two or more donors. Raw reads were error-corrected and collapsed into unique sequences by a nearest-neighbor algorithm in which closely related sequences were merged to remove PCR and sequencing errors. CDR3 sequences were aligned to IMGT reference sequences to assign V, D and J gene segments. For a sequence to be retained, a match of at least six nucleotides was required to both a V gene segment and a J gene segment. Rearrangements were called productive when the CDR3 lacked stop codons and stayed in frame with V and J; all others were non-productive. CDR3 was defined according to IMGT convention as the region running from the second conserved V-encoded cysteine to the conserved J-encoded phenylalanine. The earlier analysis of some 540 of the donors excluded any sequence lacking an unambiguous match to a single V gene segment. An earlier analysis of fewer than 650 of the donors classified V segments as functional when productive rearrangements were above 56.7% and as segregating when the standard deviation between donors was above 5%. To diagnose cytomegalovirus status from the catalog of TCR beta chain sequences, a statistical classification framework was built. In a later analysis, V and J genes were assigned by comparing TCR nucleotide sequences against IMGT/GENE-DB human TR gene sequences. In a later analysis, CDR3 sequences and most-parsimonious VDJ recombination scenarios were assigned using the TCRdist pipeline. In a later analysis, each TCR beta chain was defined by its CDR3 amino acid sequence together with its V-gene family, and reads lacking a unique V-gene family were excluded. To address suspected cross-contamination and a sequencing artifact, a later analysis removed 450 to 700 highly shared, low-generation-probability nucleotide sequences. For each public chain, a later analysis derived a clonal expansion index from normalized ranks of inferred template counts within each repertoire. In a later analysis, generation probabilities were computed using a VDJ recombination model fitted to out-of-frame rearrangements, and the results were checked against IGoR. A later analysis scored TCR-TCR, TCR-HLA and TCR-CMV co-occurrence with hypergeometric tests, applying a repertoire-size bias correction to TCR pairs. A later analysis estimated false discovery rates by permuting HLA or CMV assignments 20 times. In a later analysis, co-occurring TCRs were grouped using DBSCAN, with TCRdist sequence similarity added in when clustering inside HLA-allele-positive subsets. Co-occurrence clustering excluded repertoires with fewer than 30,000 or more than 120,000 public chains, plus five with anomalous nucleotide sharing. Held by TCRdb, this immuneACCESS table contains in-frame sequences only and omits some clones. Under half of the omission traces to an unresolved V gene where checked; the cause of the rest is unknown. V and J calls and clone size follow that table, whereas D and trimming were derived from the DNA. This sample comprises around 190,000 clones, around 83% of them detected only once. Jointly, the top ten make up around 1.2% of the sample.

A remark on this clone: There is no known antigen for this receptor. No clone much larger than this one lies a single base away; base qualities are absent.

The TCR sequence derives from a girl aged 2 to 10 in good health and CMV-seropositive. Sequencing was carried out using PBMCs. The chain couples TRBV7-9 to TRBJ2-7; the D gene lacks a confident call. This receptor has the CDR3 CASSFSYEQYF. The DNA reads as follows: TGTGCCAGCAGCTTTAGCTACGAGCAGTACTTC. The CDR3, completed at both ends by the reference TRBV7-9 and TRBJ2-7 genes, gives the full variable domain DTGVSQNPRHKITKRGQNVTFRCDPISEHNRLYWYRQTLGQGPEFLTYFQNEAQLEKSRLLSDRFSAERPKGSFSTLEIQRTEQGDSAMYLCASSFSYEQYFGPGTRLTVT.